The present T cell receptor beta chain was sequenced within a study of immune evolution from preneoplasia to lung adenocarcinoma. Study observations and caveats: Top clone share appeared to fall from AAH through AIS, MIA, adenocarcinoma.

V trimming: 5 bases; J trimming: 2 bases; junction bases outside the gene matches: 5. The CDR3 extends over 13 amino acids. The germline CDR1 and CDR2 sequences are SQVTM and ANQGSEA. This table comes from immunoSEQ multiplex PCR, and its TCRdb copy is limited to in-frame clones, with some not included. The sample yields approximately 11,000 clones, over 70% seen once. About this clone: Its matching antigen is unknown.

H&E slides confirmed each diagnosis, reviewed by two pathologists independently. The sample was FFPE minimally invasive lung adenocarcinoma tissue. The TCR sequence derives from a person aged 60 to 85 with lung adenocarcinoma. The rearrangement links TRBV29-1 to TRBJ1-1; 7 nucleotides match TRBD1. The DNA of the CDR3 is TGCAGCGTTCAGGACAGGAAAAACACTGAAGCTTTCTTT. Translated, it gives CSVQDRKNTEAFF.